This T cell receptor beta chain was sequenced during a study of T cells in Graves' hyperthyroidism and ophthalmopathy. Study-level findings and limits: Blood shared most expanded thyroid clonotypes above 0.001.

The V end lost 6 bases, the J end lost 1 base, and 6 bases lay between the germline ends. The CDR3 is 12 amino acids. Looked up from germline, CDR1 is SNHLY and CDR2 is FYNNEI. Authors of the study amplified TCR beta CDR3 regions from RNA transcripts. In the first-round RT-PCR of the TCR CDR3, the HTBI primer set was used. One entry per CDR3 protein results from TCRdb running MiXCR on the multiplex PCR reads. The sample has 350,000 to 450,000 distinct CDR3 sequences, about 14% seen once. This clonotype was seen many times. What it binds is unknown. The authors deemed Graves' hyperthyroidism stable absent ophthalmopathy progression within 18 months. This sample holds PBMCs from under 11 ml fresh peripheral blood.

The V and J genes are TRBV2 and TRBJ1-1; D not resolved. The specimen sequenced was blood. The TCR sequence derives from a woman in her sixties or seventies with Graves' hyperthyroidism. CDR3 loop: CASRTQNTEAFF. In DNA form, the CDR3 reads TGTGCCAGCAGGACCCAGAACACTGAAGCTTTCTTT. The variable domain in full, completed from reference TRBV2 and TRBJ1-1, reads EPEVTQTPSHQVTQMGQEVILRCVPISNHLYFYWYRQILGQKVEFLVSFYNNEISEKSEIFDDQFSVERPDGSNFTLKIRSTKLEDSAMYFCASRTQNTEAFFGQGTRLTVV.